What follows are 12 T cell receptor beta chains derived from one specimen sequenced in a study of T cells expressing NK-cell markers. Following a re-call of the 5' RACE reads, TCRdb has one entry per CDR3 protein and lacks DNA. The table for this sample gives about 550,000 distinct CDR3 sequences. Sequencing was carried out using blood T cells: a sorted CD56 or NKG2C T cell subset, CD4+ or CD8+ T cells, or bulk PBMC T cells (not recorded which). The receptors derive from a man between 18 and 35 years old in good health.

CDR3 sequence: CAWSDRGFYEQFF. This sequence joins TRBV30 and TRBJ2-1; TCRdb names TRBD1, which stays unverified in the absence of DNA. The CDR3 covers 13 residues. Germline V lookup: CDR1 GTSNPN, CDR2 SVGIG (reference sequence).

The chain combines TRBV12-3 or TRBV12-4 with TRBJ1-2; TCRdb lists TRBD1, though no DNA is available to test this call. The CDR3 totals 14 residues. The CDR3: CASRTVGTGGGYTF.

The chain joins TRBV6-2 or TRBV6-3 to TRBJ2-1; the TCRdb D gene call, TRBD2, has no DNA to confirm it. This CDR3 has 18 amino acids. Germline CDR1 MNHEY, CDR2 SVGEGT. CDR3 in amino acids: CASSYKLATSGGYNEQFF.

The V call is TRBV18, the J call TRBJ2-5. The germline V gene encodes CDR1 KGHSH and CDR2 LQKENI. The CDR3 totals 14 residues. CDR3 sequence reads: CASSPQAGLWNQYF.

This chain uses TRBV5-1 with TRBJ2-1; TCRdb calls TRBD2, which cannot be checked without DNA. The V gene's germline CDR1 is SGHRS and CDR2 YFSETQ. This CDR3 is built from 14 residues. CDR3 amino acids: CASSSAGNSDEQFF.

The chain couples TRBV12-3 or TRBV12-4 to TRBJ2-1; TCRdb outputs TRBD2, but without DNA this stays unchecked. The CDR3 loop spans 16 amino acids. The CDR3 loop reads CASSLGDTGASDEQFF.

This rearrangement joins TRBV7-8 to TRBJ2-7; TCRdb returns TRBD1, unconfirmable since there is no DNA. This CDR3 is built from 15 residues. CDR1 SGHVS and CDR2 FQNEAQ come from the germline V gene. CDR3 region: CASSVGDNTNGEQYF.

The rearrangement links TRBV6-1 to TRBJ2-7; TCRdb lists TRBD1, though no DNA is available to test this call. CDR3 length equals 14 residues. The germline V gene encodes CDR1 MNHNS and CDR2 SASEGT. Here the CDR3 reads CASSLGGPTYEQYF.

The chain carries TRBV24-1 and TRBJ2-1; the D gene TCRdb calls, TRBD1, cannot be checked with no DNA. Germline-derived CDR1 and CDR2 are KGHDR and SFDVKD. This CDR3 spans 16 amino acids. The CDR3 loop is CATSDFSTGHYNEQFF.

The V gene is TRBV27, the J gene TRBJ2-1; the TCRdb call, TRBD1, lacks DNA for checking. The CDR3 spans 14 residues. Per germline, CDR1 MNHEY and CDR2 SMNVEV (reference sequence). The CDR3 sequence is CASSTEGGQIEQFF.

The chain uses TRBV6-2 or TRBV6-3 and TRBJ1-1; the D call from TCRdb, TRBD1, cannot be confirmed without DNA. The CDR3 has 16 residues. Germline loops: CDR1 MNHEY, CDR2 SVGEGT. Here the CDR3 reads CASRAAVGRRNTEAFF.

The chain uses TRBV12-5 and TRBJ2-5; TCRdb names TRBD1, which stays unverified in the absence of DNA. CDR3 length equals 13 residues. From germline, CDR1 is LGHNT and CDR2 FRNRAP. The CDR3 loop is CASQTGFLETQYF.